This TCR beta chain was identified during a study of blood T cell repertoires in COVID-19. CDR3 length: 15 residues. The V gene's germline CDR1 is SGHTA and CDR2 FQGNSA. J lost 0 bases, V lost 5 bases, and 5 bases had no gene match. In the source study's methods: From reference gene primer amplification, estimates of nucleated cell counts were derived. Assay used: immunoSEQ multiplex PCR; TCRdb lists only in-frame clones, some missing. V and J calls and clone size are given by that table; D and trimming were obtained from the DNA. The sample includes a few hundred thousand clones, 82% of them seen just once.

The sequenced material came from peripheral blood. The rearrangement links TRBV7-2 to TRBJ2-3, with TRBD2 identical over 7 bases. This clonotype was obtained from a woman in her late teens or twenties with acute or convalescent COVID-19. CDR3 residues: CASSRAGASTDTQYF. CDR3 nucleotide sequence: TGTGCCAGCAGCCGGGCGGGAGCTAGCACAGATACGCAGTATTTT.